This entry concerns a single T cell receptor (beta chain). Antigen: not known. This record comes from a study of T cell repertoires in cytomegalovirus infection. Turning to the study itself: Recently identified HLA-C-restricted CMV epitopes and well-studied HLA-B-restricted CMV epitopes were used by the study.

Unmatched junction bases numbered 8, after V lost 5 bases and J lost 8 bases. The CDR3 is 14 residues long. Germline CDR1 and CDR2: MDHEN and SYDVKM. Study outcomes and limitations: Cumulative frequency of public TCR beta families picked out carriers of CMV plus the relevant HLA.

In TCRdb, the reads were re-called with MiXCR into one record per CDR3 protein. The data hold around 540,000 distinct CDR3 sequences, with 33% observed a single time. This TCR derives from a human donor in good health (CMV status not recorded). Some clones in this sample may be carry-over from other donors' samples. The chain is built from TRBV28 and TRBJ2-1; 8 bases map to TRBD2. The input for sequencing was cultured PBMCs, taken from culture after CMV antigen stimulation. The CDR3 spells CASSPTGLGYEQFF. The CDR3 nucleotides are TGTGCCAGCAGTCCTACGGGACTAGGCTATGAGCAGTTCTTC.